This entry describes one T cell receptor beta chain. Its antigen is still unknown. The CDR3 runs 14 residues. The germline gives CDR1 SQVTM, CDR2 ANQGSEA. The V end lost 3 bases, the J end lost 1 base, and 11 bases lay between the germline ends. Sequenced by immunoSEQ multiplex PCR; TCRdb stores in-frame clones only, minus some. The sample holds over a million clones, about 80% seen once. These data originate in a study of shared clonotypes between healthy human individuals. Overall study context: Every donor yielded three CD4 naive, three CD4 memory, two CD8 naive and one CD8 memory plate.

Broader study findings: Around 5% of naive CD4 clonotypes were common to a few donors.

Sequenced input: memory CD4+ T cells sorted from blood. Subset specified: CD45RA-negative fraction. This chain connects TRBV29-1 to TRBJ2-3, with a possible D match to TRBD2 (5 bases). The sequence was obtained from a man between 18 and 29 years old in good health. CDR3 region: CSVDLATRTDTQYF. The CDR3 region has the DNA TGCAGCGTTGATCTAGCTACCCGCACAGATACGCAGTATTTT.